This T cell receptor (beta chain) is from a study of T cells in Graves' hyperthyroidism and ophthalmopathy. This clonotype was observed at least ten times. What was amplified from RNA transcripts were TCR beta CDR3 regions. First-round RT-PCR targeting the TCR CDR3 was performed with the HTBI primer set. MiXCR, run by TCRdb on the multiplex PCR reads, gives a single entry per CDR3 protein. The table lists some 350,000 distinct CDR3 sequences, 20% to 25% of them singletons. Sample: blood. The source is a man in his fifties with Graves' hyperthyroidism.

CDR3 sequence: CASSGTYNEQFF. The CDR3 nucleotides read TGTGCCAGCAGCGGGACGTACAATGAGCAGTTCTTC. This rearrangement joins TRBV28 to TRBJ2-1; D possibly matches TRBD1 or TRBD2 (5 bases each). There are 12 residues in the CDR3. V shed 6 bases and J shed 4 bases, with 7 bases lying between them. Germline V gene lookup returns CDR1 MDHEN and CDR2 SYDVKM.